These 13 T cell receptor beta chains were all obtained from the same sample, sequenced in a study of blood T cell repertoires in COVID-19. TCRdb keeps only in-frame clones here, not all; method: immunoSEQ multiplex PCR. The data contain 150,000 to 200,000 clones, about nine tenths of them singletons. Input material: peripheral blood. The receptors shown here come from a man aged 40-50 years with acute or convalescent COVID-19.

This chain links TRBV7-6 with TRBJ1-2; 8 bases line up with TRBD1. The V and J ends lost 5 bases and 5 bases, in that order; junction bases with no gene match: 10. CDR1 SGHVS and CDR2 FNYEAQ come from the germline V gene. The CDR3 is 15 amino acids. The CDR3 DNA reads TGTGCCAGCAGCCCAGGCCCAGGGGGCGAATATGGCTACACCTTC. Its translation is CASSPGPGGEYGYTF.

The rearrangement uses TRBV7-2 and TRBJ1-1, with 8 bases matching TRBD1. This CDR3 contains 16 residues. V trimming: 1 base; J trimming: 3 bases; junction bases outside the gene matches: 7. The germline CDR1 and CDR2 sequences are SGHTA and FQGNSA. CDR3 amino acids: CASSLDHRGIDTEAFF. The CDR3 DNA sequence: TGTGCCAGCAGCTTAGATCACAGGGGGATTGACACTGAAGCTTTCTTT.

The J gene is TRBJ1-3, the V gene TRBV24-1; D uncertain. CDR3 length: 13 residues. V lost 9 bases, J lost 2 bases, and 10 bases lay in between. The germline V gene encodes CDR1 KGHDR and CDR2 SFDVKD. For the CDR3, the DNA is TGTGCCACCGGTGTACGGGCTGGAAACACCATATATTTT. Translated, it gives CATGVRAGNTIYF.

This clone was recorded a few times. The CDR3 nucleotides read TGCGCCAGCAGCCATTTGACGGGATCTGGGGCCAACGTCCTGACTTTC. Amino acid sequence: CASSHLTGSGANVLTF. V is TRBV4-3 and J is TRBJ2-6; D perhaps matches TRBD2 (5 bases). The CDR3 runs to 16 residues. Germline V gene data show CDR1 as LGHNA and CDR2 as YSLEER. V was pared by 3 bases and J by 1 base, with 10 bases between.

The CDR3 reads CASSPHRGTHRLLGDEKLFF. The CDR3 DNA is TGTGCCAGCAGTCCCCATAGGGGGACACACCGGCTTCTTGGAGATGAAAAACTGTTTTTT. This chain uses TRBV27 with TRBJ1-4; D perhaps matches TRBD1 (6 bases). V gave up 5 bases and J gave up 6 bases, with 31 bases separating them. The CDR3 has 20 residues. Per germline, CDR1 MNHEY and CDR2 SMNVEV (reference sequence).

The V call is TRBV2, the J call TRBJ2-7, with D perhaps matching TRBD1 (5 bases). The V gene's germline CDR1 is SNHLY and CDR2 FYNNEI. CDR3 length equals 14 residues. V was shortened by 1 base and J by 1 base, with 8 bases between the two germline ends. The CDR3 DNA follows: TGTGCCAGCAGTGAAGGGGGCCTGTCCTACGAGCAGTACTTC. Protein sequence: CASSEGGLSYEQYF.

The V call is TRBV7-9, the J call TRBJ1-2; 7 bases match TRBD1. The CDR3 contains 14 residues. Per germline, CDR1 SEHNR and CDR2 FQNEAQ (reference sequence). The junction had 7 bases not matched to a gene; V was cut back by 5 bases and J by 4 bases. The CDR3 region has the DNA TGTGCCAGCAGCCCACTGACAGGGTCCTATGGCTACACCTTC. Translated: CASSPLTGSYGYTF.

This clone was seen a single time. The chain has TRBV5-1 and TRBJ2-3, with 8 nucleotides matching TRBD2. V was pared by 0 bases and J by 2 bases, with 5 bases of the junction left unmatched. From germline, CDR1 is SGHRS and CDR2 YFSETQ. The CDR3 extends over 16 amino acids. The CDR3 here is CASSLVGSGDTDTQYF. Written as DNA, the CDR3 is TGCGCCAGCAGCTTGGTTGGTAGCGGGGACACAGATACGCAGTATTTT.

This clone was seen once. The rearrangement links TRBV7-2 to TRBJ1-2; 12 bases align to TRBD1. The germline V gene encodes CDR1 SGHTA and CDR2 FQGNSA. This CDR3 is built from 16 residues. V dropped 5 bases and J dropped 5; count of bases not matched to a gene: 9. CDR3 DNA: TGTGCCAGCAGCGTCGGGGGACAGGGGGCGATTTATGGCTACACCTTC. This encodes CASSVGGQGAIYGYTF.

The rearrangement links TRBV5-8 to TRBJ1-1, with TRBD1 matching over 7 bases. The J segment lost 0 bases and the V segment lost 4 bases, leaving 6 bases of the junction unmatched. CDR1 is SGHTS and CDR2 is YDEGEE in the germline V gene. This CDR3 region has 15 residues. The CDR3 reads CASSPNTGVNTEAFF. The CDR3 nucleotides read TGTGCCAGCAGCCCTAACACAGGGGTGAACACTGAAGCTTTCTTT.

The table lists this clone with a few counts. This chain uses TRBV2 with TRBJ2-7; tentative D call: TRBD2 (6 bases). Trimming took 4 bases from V and 0 from J, leaving 10 bases between them. Per germline, CDR1 SNHLY and CDR2 FYNNEI. There are 14 residues in the CDR3. CDR3 in DNA: TGTGCCAGCAGTGTGGCGGGGATCTCCTACGAGCAGTACTTC. Protein: CASSVAGISYEQYF.

The chain recombines TRBV11-2 with TRBJ1-4, with 7 bases lining up with TRBD1. The CDR3 is 15 amino acids. The V gene's germline CDR1 is SGHAT and CDR2 FQNNGV. Unmatched junction bases numbered 8, after V lost 5 bases and J lost 5 bases. In DNA form, the CDR3 reads TGTGCCAGCAGCGCAACCGGGACAGCGAATGAAAAACTGTTTTTT. The encoded protein is CASSATGTANEKLFF.

The J gene is TRBJ2-7, the V gene TRBV7-9; 12 nucleotides agree with TRBD1. The CDR3 has 16 residues. CDR1 is SEHNR, CDR2 FQNEAQ, per germline (reference sequence). V lost 3 bases and J lost 6; bases outside the gene matches: 9. The CDR3 nucleotides are TGTGCCAGCAGCTTCCCTCCCGGGACAGGGGGCGGCGAGCAGTACTTC. It yields the protein CASSFPPGTGGGEQYF.